This TCR beta chain was recovered during a study of shared clonotypes between healthy human individuals (dated by TCRdb to 2018 to 2020). Background on the whole study: The cohort comprised a couple of women and a few men aged 18 to 49 years. The study deeply sequenced blood TCR repertoires of about 5 healthy adults to estimate repertoire size and the extent of clonotype sharing between individuals. Per donor, three plates each were used for CD4 naive and CD4 memory, two for CD8 naive, and one for CD8 memory. Leukapheresis yielded between about 0.9 and 10 billion PBMCs per donor. To increase sequencing depth and limit assay-specific biases, TCR repertoire library preparation and sequencing were carried out by different laboratories using diverse techniques. On the study overall, not on this receptor specifically: Pairwise subsampling led to the expectation that sequencing depth would affect the degree of clonotype sharing among donors. Compared with non-shared clonotypes, the clonotypes found in all four sorted-subset donors had higher generation probabilities. Incomplete sequencing was indicated by rarefaction of sorted-subset datasets, despite the large sequencing depth. Across four donors, approximately 4.9% of naive CD4, roughly 3.3% of naive CD8, under 2.5% of memory CD4, and 0.4% of memory CD8 clonotypes were shared. The small number of donors limited the genetic and exposure-history diversity represented. Naive subsets generally had larger estimated clonotype richness than memory subsets. Sampling was restricted to blood, and TCR repertoires in tissues likely differ from the TCR repertoires found in blood.

The germline V gene encodes CDR1 MDHEN and CDR2 SYDVKM. The CDR3 spans 10 residues, from the cysteine through the phenylalanine. Just CDR3 DNA is preserved here, 30 bases in frame from base 1. Details on this clone: What antigen it recognizes has not been identified. The junction differs from germline at one of its ends, possibly a read error.

TCR CDR3 regions were amplified from genomic DNA by multiplex PCR using the deep immunoSEQ assay. Genomic DNA extracted from each cell subset was distributed evenly over all wells of several immunoSEQ 96-well plates, and each plate served as one replicate. Each replicate PCR for sorted subsets received roughly 200 ng genomic DNA, equal to about 30,000 T cell genomes. Purified libraries were measured with a Qubit 3.0 fluorometer, size-checked on a Bioanalyzer 2100, and measured again with the KAPA Library Quantification kit. A separate single-read 150-cycle Illumina NextSeq 550 flow cell was used to sequence each immunoSEQ 96-well plate. Under the source paper's analysis protocol: Because the immunoSEQ output included only junctional sequences and no quality scores, the filtering could not be the same as the filtering used for full-length reads. Sequences were annotated with PyIR, a Python wrapper for IgBLAST v1.9, and V/J genes and CDR3 were assigned using IMGT germline references. Reads were filtered out if the reads had weak V/J assignments (E-value above 1e-6), no CDR3, stop codons, out-of-frame junctions, or ambiguous translated residues. V3J clonotypes were defined by identical inferred V gene, J gene, and CDR3 amino acid sequence. Percentage overlap between repertoires was computed as shared unique clonotypes divided by the size of the smaller repertoire. Richness of each repertoire was evaluated using RTK rarefaction, the Chao1 estimator, and Recon v2.1 estimates of unobserved clonotypes. For all TCRbeta clonotypes obtained by the gDNA method from four donors, generation probabilities were computed with OLGA. As stored in TCRdb, this immuneACCESS dataset retains in-frame rearrangements with V and J assigned. A fraction of the clones does not appear; measured against another copy, unresolved V genes explain less than half of the discrepancy, and the remainder lacks a known reason. The V and J calls and the clone size are those of that table, but D and trimming were determined from the DNA. For this sample the table gives 300,000 to 350,000 clones, of which around four fifths were detected only once. 8.5% to 12% of the sample rests with the top ten.

Healthy HIV-negative adults with no recently reported acute infections or vaccinations were included as donors. Every donor was a Caucasian adult living in Nashville, Tennessee, USA. CD4+ T cells were enriched by magnetic negative selection, after which naive cells were positively selected on CD45RA and the negative fraction was taken as the memory subset. After blood collection by leukapheresis, PBMCs were isolated using Ficoll-Histopaque density gradient centrifugation and then cryopreserved in the vapor phase of liquid nitrogen. Purity and quantity of every magnetically sorted T cell population were checked by analytical flow cytometry. Each sorted fraction had its genomic DNA isolated and then quantified by UV absorbance on a Nanodrop 2000c.

The clonotype was recovered from a man aged 25-45 years in good health. The sample taken for sequencing was memory CD4+ T cells sorted from blood. The intended sense of this specimen's cell subset or site label: CD45RA-negative fraction. The chain joins TRBV28 to TRBJ2-1; 8 nucleotides in the junction match TRBD2. The encoded CDR3 is CASQGLARVF. The DNA sequence is as follows: TGTGCCAGCCAAGGACTAGCTAGGGTCTTC.